These 4 T cell receptor beta chains were sequenced from one sample in a study of cytomegalovirus exposure and HLA in healthy donors. Method: immunoSEQ multiplex PCR; TCRdb's copy keeps in-frame clones and lacks some. The profile shows roughly 230,000 clones, 90% of them singletons. Sequenced material: PBMCs. Receptors were obtained from a young woman in good health and CMV-seronegative.

The chain uses TRBV7-9 and TRBJ2-5, with D unresolved. The V gene's germline CDR1 is SEHNR and CDR2 FQNEAQ (reference sequence). The CDR3 totals 15 residues. The germline V and J ends were trimmed by 1 base and 1 base, with 10 bases remaining between them. In DNA, the CDR3 is TGTGCCAGCAGCTTAGAAGGGCGGACCCAAGAGACCCAGTACTTC. Amino acids: CASSLEGRTQETQYF.

The chain uses TRBV10-2 and TRBJ2-7, with 13 bases lining up with TRBD2. The CDR3 is 15 residues long. Germline trimming cut 6 bases from V and 0 bases from J; bases unmatched to any gene: 2. Per germline, CDR1 WSHSY and CDR2 SAAADI. CDR3 region: CASRGLAGASYEQYF. The CDR3 coding sequence is TGCGCCAGCAGAGGACTAGCGGGAGCCTCCTACGAGCAGTACTTC.

This chain connects TRBV19 to TRBJ1-3; D gene ambiguous. Deletions cut 6 bases from V and 4 bases from J, with 4 bases between. Per the germline V gene, CDR1 is LNHDA and CDR2 is SQIVND (reference sequence). CDR3 size: 11 residues. The CDR3 region is CASSGGNTIYF. The DNA for the CDR3 is TGTGCCAGTAGCGGAGGAAACACCATATATTTT.

The V and J genes are TRBV12-5 and TRBJ2-5; TRBD1 matches 7 bases. CDR1 and CDR2 from the germline V gene are LGHNT and FRNRAP. The CDR3 is 19 amino acids. With 6 bases clipped from V and 5 bases from J, the junction kept 24 bases outside the gene matches. The CDR3 coding sequence is TGTGCTAGTGGCAAGGTAGAACCGGGACAGTCCCCATTTGGGGAGACCCAGTACTTC. Translating it yields CASGKVEPGQSPFGETQYF.